What follows is one TCR beta chain and its context. The data derive from a study of TIL therapy for anti-PD-1-resistant metastatic lung cancer. The time point here: pre-treatment sample, taken before nivolumab and TIL therapy. Enrollment ran from 2017 to early 2020. The immunoSEQ assay was v3. Produced via immunoSEQ multiplex PCR; TCRdb's table is partial and in-frame only. Of about 20,000 clones in the sample, just over 70% were seen once. CDR3 length: 12 amino acids. Trimming left V 4 bases short and J 4 bases short, with 6 bases between. CDR1 and CDR2 from the germline V gene are SNHLY and FYNNEI. The sample was blood, taken at baseline. The sequence was collected from a person between 25 and 80 years old with non-small cell lung cancer. The rearrangement links TRBV2 to TRBJ2-3, with D uncertain. CDR3 residues: CASSGDSDTQYF. CDR3 bases: TGTGCCAGCAGTGGTGACTCAGATACGCAGTATTTT.